The 30 T cell receptor beta chains below were found in one sample sequenced in a study of T cells expressing NK-cell markers. One entry per CDR3 protein, without DNA, is what TCRdb gives after re-calling the 5' RACE reads. The sample data list about 460,000 distinct CDR3 sequences. Source material: blood T cells: a sorted CD56 or NKG2C T cell subset, CD4+ or CD8+ T cells, or bulk PBMC T cells (not recorded which). These receptors came from a woman aged 50 to 60 in good health.

The rearrangement joins TRBV7-8 to TRBJ2-3; TCRdb reports TRBD2, a call that lacks DNA to check it against. CDR1 is SGHVS, CDR2 FQNEAQ, per germline. The length of the CDR3 is 17 residues. The CDR3 reads CASSSNSLAGVGDTQYF.

This chain connects TRBV14 to TRBJ2-1; TCRdb outputs TRBD2, but without DNA this stays unchecked. CDR3 size: 16 residues. Germline-derived CDR1 and CDR2 are SGHDN and FVKESK. The chain's CDR3 is CASSSLLVNSYNEQFF.

The chain is built from TRBV5-1 and TRBJ1-2; the TRBD1 assignment by TCRdb is unverifiable without DNA. CDR1 and CDR2 (germline): SGHRS, YFSETQ. The CDR3 covers 15 residues. CDR3: CASSLQPGQIDGYTF.

V gene TRBV12-3 or TRBV12-4 combines with J gene TRBJ2-2; TCRdb picks TRBD2, but there is no DNA to check that call. The CDR3 runs to 13 residues. The CDR3 spells CASRGTVGGELFF.

J is TRBJ2-5 and V is TRBV4-1; TCRdb's assignment of TRBD2 cannot be checked, as there is no DNA. The CDR3 totals 16 residues. CDR1 and CDR2 from the germline V gene are MGHRA and YSYEKL. The CDR3 is CASSQVGSGSVETQYF.

The rearrangement links TRBV5-1 to TRBJ2-1; TCRdb selects TRBD2, and the lack of DNA leaves this call unchecked. Germline V gene data show CDR1 as SGHRS and CDR2 as YFSETQ. The CDR3 covers 15 residues. CDR3 amino acids: CASSLIAGGNNEQFF. Together with reference TRBV5-1 and TRBJ2-1, the CDR3 gives the full variable domain: KAGVTQTPRYLIKTRGQQVTLSCSPISGHRSVSWYQQTPGQGLQFLFEYFSETQRNKGNFPGRFSGRQFSNSRSEMNVSTLELGDSALYLCASSLIAGGNNEQFFGPGTRLTVL.

V usage is TRBV12-3 or TRBV12-4 and J usage is TRBJ1-2; checking the TCRdb D call of TRBD1 is not possible without DNA. The CDR3 has 13 amino acids. The CDR3: CASRKGTIYGYTF.

The gene calls are TRBV11-3 and TRBJ1-4; TCRdb proposes TRBD1, but this gene call is untestable without DNA. This CDR3 contains 16 residues. The germline CDR1 and CDR2 sequences are SGHNT and YENEEA. The CDR3 is CASSLGGRSTNEKLFF.

The chain employs TRBV6-2 or TRBV6-3 and TRBJ2-7. The CDR3 has 12 amino acids. From germline, CDR1 is MNHEY and CDR2 SVGEGT. The CDR3 loop reads CASSSIWDEQYF.

The chain couples TRBV3-1 to TRBJ2-1; TCRdb lists TRBD1, though no DNA is available to test this call. CDR1 is LGHDT and CDR2 is YNNKEL in the germline V gene (reference sequence). The CDR3 covers 14 residues. The CDR3 loop reads CASSHWVQGDEQFF.

The chain links TRBV6-1 to TRBJ1-5; TCRdb selects TRBD1, and the lack of DNA leaves this call unchecked. This CDR3 is 15 amino acids long. The germline CDR1 and CDR2 sequences are MNHNS and SASEGT. The CDR3: CASSVNRVPGQPQHF.

The rearrangement joins TRBV6-5 to TRBJ2-5; with no DNA, the TCRdb D assignment of TRBD2 cannot be verified. CDR3 length: 16 amino acids. The V gene's germline CDR1 is MNHEY and CDR2 SVGAGI. The CDR3 loop reads CASSYRGGGVRETQYF.

The chain recombines TRBV5-1 with TRBJ2-7; TCRdb's D call, TRBD1, is unchecked because there is no DNA. This CDR3 comprises 14 residues. Looked up from germline, CDR1 is SGHRS and CDR2 is YFSETQ. This CDR3 reads CASSYSTGRNEQYF.

The rearrangement uses TRBV19 and TRBJ2-7; with no DNA, the TCRdb D assignment of TRBD2 cannot be verified. Germline lookup yields CDR1 LNHDA and CDR2 SQIVND (reference sequence). This CDR3 spans 15 amino acids. The CDR3 loop reads CASSLLAGGWGEQYF.

The chain recombines TRBV20-1 with TRBJ1-6; the D gene TCRdb calls, TRBD1, cannot be checked with no DNA. The germline V gene has CDR1 DFQATT and CDR2 SNEGSKA (reference sequence). The CDR3 totals 15 residues. This CDR3 is CSARLGGLNNSPLHF.

The chain joins TRBV11-3 to TRBJ2-5. From germline, CDR1 is SGHNT and CDR2 YENEEA. This CDR3 is built from 12 residues. The CDR3: CASSTYKETQYF. The whole variable domain, filled in from reference TRBV11-3 and TRBJ2-5, reads EAGVVQSPRYKIIEKKQPVAFWCNPISGHNTLYWYLQNLGQGPELLIRYENEEAVDDSQLPKDRFSAERLKGVDSTLKIQPAELGDSAVYLCASSTYKETQYFGPGTRLLVL.

The chain is built from TRBV12-3 or TRBV12-4 and TRBJ2-1; no DNA is available, so the TRBD2 call from TCRdb remains unchecked. The CDR3 is made up of 13 amino acids. CDR3 amino acids: CASWTSGIGRQFF.

The genes are TRBV12-3 or TRBV12-4 and TRBJ1-2. The length of the CDR3 is 14 residues. Here the CDR3 reads CASTFSGSNYGYTF.

CDR3 residues: CASRSGQYQPQHF. The V gene is TRBV12-3 or TRBV12-4, the J gene TRBJ1-5; TCRdb's assignment of TRBD1 cannot be checked, as there is no DNA. This CDR3 contains 13 residues.

The rearrangement uses TRBV4-1 and TRBJ2-2; there is no DNA to check the TCRdb D call of TRBD2. The CDR3 spans 19 residues. The V gene's germline CDR1 is MGHRA and CDR2 YSYEKL. The CDR3 loop is CASSQQLASGITNTGELFF.

The chain uses TRBV6-6 and TRBJ1-6; TCRdb's assignment of TRBD1 cannot be checked, as there is no DNA. Germline CDR1 MNHNY, CDR2 SVGAGI (reference sequence). The CDR3 sequence is 14 residues long. The CDR3 here is CAGRRDRGHSPLHF.

The chain joins TRBV12-3 or TRBV12-4 to TRBJ1-2. The length of the CDR3 is 12 residues. The CDR3 is CASSRWGAENTF.

The chain carries TRBV4-1 and TRBJ1-4; the TCRdb call, TRBD1, lacks DNA for checking. The CDR3 extends over 14 amino acids. Germline CDR1 is MGHRA and CDR2 is YSYEKL. CDR3 residues: CASSQVPGTQKLFF.

The chain carries TRBV14 and TRBJ2-3. The germline gives CDR1 SGHDN, CDR2 FVKESK. The CDR3 is made up of 15 amino acids. This chain's CDR3 is CASSQVLARTDTQYF.

V gene TRBV25-1 combines with J gene TRBJ1-1. The germline CDR1 and CDR2 sequences are MGHDK and SYGVNS. This CDR3 has 13 residues. CDR3 in amino acids: CASSRWGNTEAFF.

The chain recombines TRBV18 with TRBJ1-5; TCRdb reports TRBD1, a call that lacks DNA to check it against. CDR3 length: 15 amino acids. Germline-derived CDR1 and CDR2 are KGHSH and LQKENI. CDR3 region: CASSPPGTGDQPQHF.

The chain couples TRBV11-2 to TRBJ1-2. Germline CDR1 and CDR2: SGHAT and FQNNGV. The CDR3 extends over 13 amino acids. CDR3 residues: CASSQGWNYGYTF.

The chain combines TRBV20-1 with TRBJ2-1; the D call of TRBD2 rests on TCRdb alone, since no DNA is present to check it. The germline gives CDR1 DFQATT, CDR2 SNEGSKA (reference sequence). This CDR3 contains 18 residues. CDR3 sequence: CSATQGASGSTSWNEQFF.

The V gene is TRBV12-3 or TRBV12-4, the J gene TRBJ2-1; the TCRdb D gene call, TRBD2, has no DNA to confirm it. CDR3 length: 15 residues. CDR3 sequence: CASSTSAGSGNEQFF.

The genes are TRBV27 and TRBJ2-5. This CDR3 has 12 amino acids. From germline, CDR1 is MNHEY and CDR2 SMNVEV (reference sequence). The CDR3 is CASSRWGETQYF.